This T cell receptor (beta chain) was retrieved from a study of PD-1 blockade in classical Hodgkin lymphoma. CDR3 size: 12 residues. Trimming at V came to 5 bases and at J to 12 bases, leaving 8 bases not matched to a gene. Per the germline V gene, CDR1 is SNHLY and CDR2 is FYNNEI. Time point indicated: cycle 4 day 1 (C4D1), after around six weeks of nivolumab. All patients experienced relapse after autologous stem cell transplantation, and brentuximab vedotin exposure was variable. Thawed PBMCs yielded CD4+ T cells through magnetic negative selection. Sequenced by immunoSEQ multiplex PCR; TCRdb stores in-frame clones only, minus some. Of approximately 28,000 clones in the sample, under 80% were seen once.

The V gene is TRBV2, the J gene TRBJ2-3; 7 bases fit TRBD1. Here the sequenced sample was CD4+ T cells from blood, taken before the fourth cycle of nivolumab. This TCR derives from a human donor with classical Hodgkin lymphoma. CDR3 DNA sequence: TGTGCCAGCAGTCCCGACAGGGAAGGACAGTATTTT. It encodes CASSPDREGQYF.